The 5 T cell receptor beta chains given below trace back to one sample, sequenced in a study of PD-1 blockade in classical Hodgkin lymphoma. Described time point: cycle 4 day 1 (C4D1), after more than 5 weeks of nivolumab. Every single patient, without exception, relapsed after autologous stem cell transplantation, and brentuximab vedotin exposure varied. TCRdb's table, derived via immunoSEQ multiplex PCR, lists solely in-frame clones and lacks some. Of under 45,000 clones detected, around two thirds appear once; the ten largest clones hold around 2.4%. The sample here was peripheral blood mononuclear cells (PBMCs), taken before the fourth cycle of nivolumab. These receptors were obtained from a human donor with classical Hodgkin lymphoma.

This rearrangement joins TRBV7-6 to TRBJ2-3; TRBD2 matches at 7 bases. Per germline, CDR1 SGHVS and CDR2 FNYEAQ. The CDR3 consists of 15 residues. The trim removed 2 bases at V and 0 bases at J, leaving 2 bases unmatched. Here the CDR3 reads CASSLPGLSTDTQYF. The CDR3 nucleotides are TGTGCCAGCAGCTTACCGGGACTAAGCACAGATACGCAGTATTTT.

The chain joins TRBV7-6 to TRBJ1-5; no reliable D call. Germline-derived CDR1 and CDR2 are SGHVS and FNYEAQ. Trimming pared 1 base from V and 7 bases from J, leaving 14 bases between. This CDR3 has 15 residues. DNA of the CDR3: TGTGCCAGCAGCTTAGGCCTCGGGCGGGAACAGCCCCAGCATTTT. Its translation: CASSLGLGREQPQHF.

The rearrangement links TRBV7-9 to TRBJ2-7; 10 bases align to TRBD2. Looked up from germline, CDR1 is SEHNR and CDR2 is FQNEAQ (reference sequence). Trimming at V came to 4 bases and at J to 4 bases, leaving 10 bases not matched to a gene. This CDR3 has 16 amino acids. DNA for the CDR3: TGTGCCAGCAGCTCGATTACGACTAGCGGGTATTACGAGCAGTACTTC. It yields the protein CASSSITTSGYYEQYF.

V is TRBV2 and J is TRBJ1-1; TRBD1 is a possible D gene (5 bases). The V gene's germline CDR1 is SNHLY and CDR2 FYNNEI. The CDR3 sequence is 13 residues long. Deletions cut 10 bases from V and 4 bases from J, with 16 bases between. CDR3 protein: CATKGNTATEAFF. As DNA, the CDR3 is TGTGCCACAAAGGGGAACACTGCCACTGAAGCTTTCTTT.

The V and J genes are TRBV4-1 and TRBJ2-3; D may correspond to TRBD1 or TRBD2 (6 bases each). The V and J ends lost 1 base and 6 bases respectively, with 17 bases between them. The germline V gene has CDR1 MGHRA and CDR2 YSYEKL. The CDR3 consists of 16 residues. The CDR3 DNA is TGCGCCAGCAGCCAAGGGCAGGGAACAGGGAGGGATACGCAGTATTTT. Encoded protein: CASSQGQGTGRDTQYF.